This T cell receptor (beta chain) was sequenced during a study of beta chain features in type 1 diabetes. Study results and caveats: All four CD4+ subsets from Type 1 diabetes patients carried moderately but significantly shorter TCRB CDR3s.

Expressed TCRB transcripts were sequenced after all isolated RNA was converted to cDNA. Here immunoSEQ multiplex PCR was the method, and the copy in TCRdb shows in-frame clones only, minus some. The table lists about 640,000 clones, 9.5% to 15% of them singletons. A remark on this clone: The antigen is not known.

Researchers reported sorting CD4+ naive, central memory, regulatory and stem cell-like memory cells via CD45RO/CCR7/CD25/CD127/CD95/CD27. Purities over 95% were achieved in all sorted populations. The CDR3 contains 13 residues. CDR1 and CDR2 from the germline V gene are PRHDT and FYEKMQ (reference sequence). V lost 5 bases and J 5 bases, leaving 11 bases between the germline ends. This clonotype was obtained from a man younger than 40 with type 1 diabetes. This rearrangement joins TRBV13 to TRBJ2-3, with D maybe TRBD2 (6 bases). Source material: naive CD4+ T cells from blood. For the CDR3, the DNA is TGTGCCAGCAGCGATACTAGCCGAGATACGCAGTATTTT. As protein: CASSDTSRDTQYF. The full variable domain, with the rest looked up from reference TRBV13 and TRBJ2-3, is AAGVIQSPRHLIKEKRETATLKCYPIPRHDTVYWYQQGPGQDPQFLISFYEKMQSDKGSIPDRFSAQQFSDYHSELNMSSLELGDSALYFCASSDTSRDTQYFGPGTRLTVL.